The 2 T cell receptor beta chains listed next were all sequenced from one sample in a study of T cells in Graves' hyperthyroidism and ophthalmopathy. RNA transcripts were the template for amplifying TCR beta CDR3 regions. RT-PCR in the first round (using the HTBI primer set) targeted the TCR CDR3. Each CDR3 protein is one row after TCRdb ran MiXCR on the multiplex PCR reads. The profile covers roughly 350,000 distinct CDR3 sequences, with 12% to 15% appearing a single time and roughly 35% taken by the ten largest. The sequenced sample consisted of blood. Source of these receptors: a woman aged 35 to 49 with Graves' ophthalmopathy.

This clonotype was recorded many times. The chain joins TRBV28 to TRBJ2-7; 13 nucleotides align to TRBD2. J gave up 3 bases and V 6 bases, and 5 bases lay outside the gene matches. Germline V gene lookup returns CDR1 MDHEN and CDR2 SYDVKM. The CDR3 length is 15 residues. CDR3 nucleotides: TGTGCCAGCAGCACGACTAGCGGGAGGATCTACGAGCAGTACTTC. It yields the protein CASSTTSGRIYEQYF.

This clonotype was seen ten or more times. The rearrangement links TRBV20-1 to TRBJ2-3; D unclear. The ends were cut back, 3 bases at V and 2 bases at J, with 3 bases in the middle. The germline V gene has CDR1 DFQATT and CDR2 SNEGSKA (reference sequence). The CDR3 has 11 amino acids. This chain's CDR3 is CSASDTDTQYF. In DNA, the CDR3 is TGCAGTGCTAGTGACACAGATACGCAGTATTTT.